Listed below are T cell receptor beta chains from one sample, sequenced in a study of spatial heterogeneity in lung cancer. TCRdb passed the 5' RACE reads through MiXCR, listing each CDR3 protein once. The sample includes 20,000 to 30,000 distinct CDR3 sequences, 5.5% to 7% of them seen just once. Sequencing was performed on PBMCs, taken at follow-up. The receptor set was obtained from a male donor with early-stage non-small cell lung cancer. The CDR3 runs from the conserved cysteine through the conserved F or W. Each record gives: clone size, D gene, J gene, V gene, CDR3 protein, CDR3 DNA. D genes are given only for firm matches. Size tells how often a clone was seen (once, few, many) or the class of an expanded clone, and some rows leave it out.

clone_size: many; d_call: -; j_call: TRBJ1-1; v_call: TRBV7-2; cdr3_aa: CASSLAGPTEAFF; cdr3_nt: TGTGCCAGCAGCTTAGCGGGACCCACTGAAGCTTTCTTT
clone_size: many; d_call: TRBD1; j_call: TRBJ1-1; v_call: TRBV7-3; cdr3_aa: CASSETGTGEAFF; cdr3_nt: TGTGCCAGCAGCGAGACAGGGACAGGTGAAGCTTTCTTT
clone_size: many; d_call: -; j_call: TRBJ1-1; v_call: TRBV12-3/TRBV12-4; cdr3_aa: CASSPAGYMNTEAFF; cdr3_nt: TGTGCCAGCAGTCCCGCCGGGTACATGAACACTGAAGCTTTCTTT
clone_size: few; d_call: -; j_call: TRBJ2-7; v_call: TRBV7-9; cdr3_aa: CASSLVGGSYEQYF; cdr3_nt: TGTGCCAGCAGCTTAGTAGGAGGCTCCTACGAGCAGTACTTC
clone_size: medium-sized; d_call: -; j_call: TRBJ2-5; v_call: TRBV12-3/TRBV12-4; cdr3_aa: CASSLIWEETQYF; cdr3_nt: TGTGCCAGCAGTTTAATATGGGAAGAGACCCAGTACTTC
clone_size: many; d_call: -; j_call: TRBJ1-2; v_call: TRBV4-2; cdr3_aa: CASRQGRGEDYGYTF; cdr3_nt: TGTGCCAGCAGACAAGGGAGAGGGGAGGACTATGGCTACACCTTC
clone_size: medium-sized; d_call: -; j_call: TRBJ1-1; v_call: TRBV10-2; cdr3_aa: CASSLDGMNTEAFF; cdr3_nt: TGCGCCAGCAGTCTGGACGGCATGAACACTGAAGCTTTCTTT
clone_size: many; d_call: TRBD1; j_call: TRBJ2-3; v_call: TRBV7-2; cdr3_aa: CASSSRGPSTRDTQYF; cdr3_nt: TGTGCCAGCAGCTCCAGGGGGCCTAGCACACGAGATACGCAGTATTTT
clone_size: many; d_call: -; j_call: TRBJ2-1; v_call: TRBV29-1; cdr3_aa: CSDQDKGRGDEQFF; cdr3_nt: TGCAGCGATCAGGACAAGGGCCGTGGGGATGAGCAGTTCTTC
clone_size: many; d_call: TRBD1; j_call: TRBJ2-7; v_call: TRBV12-3/TRBV12-4; cdr3_aa: CASSWTGAYEQYF; cdr3_nt: TGTGCCAGCAGCTGGACAGGCGCTTACGAGCAGTACTTC
clone_size: many; d_call: -; j_call: TRBJ1-1; v_call: TRBV30; cdr3_aa: CAWSVIGPNTEAFF; cdr3_nt: TGTGCCTGGAGTGTTATAGGGCCTAACACTGAAGCTTTCTTT
clone_size: many; d_call: TRBD2; j_call: TRBJ2-1; v_call: TRBV29-1; cdr3_aa: CSVDGLAGGVSYNEQFF; cdr3_nt: TGCAGCGTTGACGGCCTAGCGGGAGGCGTCTCCTACAATGAGCAGTTCTTC
clone_size: many; d_call: -; j_call: TRBJ1-2; v_call: TRBV25-1; cdr3_aa: CASSEGYYGYTF; cdr3_nt: TGTGCCAGCAGTGAAGGATACTATGGCTACACCTTC
clone_size: many; d_call: -; j_call: TRBJ1-1; v_call: TRBV7-9; cdr3_aa: CASSFQANTEAFF; cdr3_nt: TGTGCCAGCAGCTTTCAAGCGAACACTGAAGCTTTCTTT
clone_size: many; d_call: -; j_call: TRBJ2-5; v_call: TRBV7-3; cdr3_aa: CASSPDRPETQYF; cdr3_nt: TGTGCCAGCAGCCCAGACAGGCCAGAGACCCAGTACTTC
clone_size: many; d_call: -; j_call: TRBJ2-3; v_call: TRBV6-5; cdr3_aa: CASSYLRQAGAGEMDTQYF; cdr3_nt: TGTGCCAGCAGTTACTTGCGCCAGGCGGGGGCTGGGGAAATGGATACGCAGTATTTT
clone_size: many; d_call: -; j_call: TRBJ1-1; v_call: TRBV6-1; cdr3_aa: CASSEAQGANTEAFF; cdr3_nt: TGTGCCAGCAGTGAAGCACAGGGCGCGAACACTGAAGCTTTCTTT
clone_size: few; d_call: -; j_call: TRBJ1-3; v_call: TRBV6-1; cdr3_aa: CASWLRASGNTIYF; cdr3_nt: TGTGCCAGCTGGCTCCGTGCCTCTGGAAACACCATATATTTT
clone_size: many; d_call: -; j_call: TRBJ1-5; v_call: TRBV5-1; cdr3_aa: CASSWEGNQPQHF; cdr3_nt: TGCGCCAGCAGCTGGGAAGGCAATCAGCCCCAGCATTTT
clone_size: many; d_call: -; j_call: TRBJ1-3; v_call: TRBV19; cdr3_aa: CASSLDGASGNTIYF; cdr3_nt: TGTGCCAGTAGTCTGGACGGGGCTTCTGGAAACACCATATATTTT
clone_size: many; d_call: -; j_call: TRBJ1-1; v_call: TRBV24-1; cdr3_aa: CATSEGWDTEAFF; cdr3_nt: TGTGCCACCAGTGAGGGGTGGGATACTGAAGCTTTCTTT
clone_size: many; d_call: TRBD1; j_call: TRBJ1-3; v_call: TRBV12-5; cdr3_aa: CASGLIPQGRDTIYF; cdr3_nt: TGTGCTAGTGGTCTGATCCCACAGGGGCGAGACACCATATATTTT
clone_size: few; d_call: TRBD1; j_call: TRBJ1-5; v_call: TRBV5-1; cdr3_aa: CASSWTGGKDQPQHF; cdr3_nt: TGCGCCAGCAGCTGGACAGGGGGGAAGGATCAGCCCCAGCATTTT
clone_size: many; d_call: TRBD1; j_call: TRBJ1-5; v_call: TRBV7-9; cdr3_aa: CASSPAGGRGNQPQHF; cdr3_nt: TGTGCCAGCAGTCCTGCAGGGGGCAGGGGCAATCAGCCCCAGCATTTT
clone_size: -; d_call: -; j_call: TRBJ1-4; v_call: TRBV24-1; cdr3_aa: CATSDGIIEKLFF; cdr3_nt: TGTGCCACCAGTGACGGGATTATTGAAAAACTGTTTTTT
clone_size: many; d_call: -; j_call: TRBJ1-5; v_call: TRBV10-3; cdr3_aa: CAISEGTLSNQPQHF; cdr3_nt: TGTGCCATCAGTGAGGGCACCCTCAGCAATCAGCCCCAGCATTTT
clone_size: -; d_call: -; j_call: TRBJ1-1; v_call: TRBV5-1; cdr3_aa: CASTPGVLNTEAFF; cdr3_nt: TGCGCCAGCACCCCTGGGGTCCTGAACACTGAAGCTTTCTTT
clone_size: many; d_call: -; j_call: TRBJ2-3; v_call: TRBV7-2; cdr3_aa: CASSLSLGANTDTQYF; cdr3_nt: TGTGCCAGCAGCTTAAGTCTCGGCGCGAACACAGATACGCAGTATTTT
clone_size: few; d_call: TRBD1; j_call: TRBJ1-2; v_call: TRBV20-1; cdr3_aa: CSARRDRVDGYTF; cdr3_nt: TGCAGTGCTCGGCGGGACAGGGTGGATGGCTACACCTTC
clone_size: many; d_call: -; j_call: TRBJ1-2; v_call: TRBV4-3; cdr3_aa: CASSQDYGNRDYGYTF; cdr3_nt: TGCGCCAGCAGCCAAGATTACGGGAACAGGGACTATGGCTACACCTTC
clone_size: many; d_call: TRBD1; j_call: TRBJ2-7; v_call: TRBV10-3; cdr3_aa: CAISPTKDRANEQYF; cdr3_nt: TGTGCCATCAGCCCTACTAAGGACAGGGCAAACGAGCAGTACTTC
clone_size: medium-sized; d_call: TRBD1; j_call: TRBJ1-2; v_call: TRBV29-1; cdr3_aa: CSADREPNYGYTF; cdr3_nt: TGCAGCGCCGACAGGGAACCTAACTATGGCTACACCTTC
clone_size: few; d_call: -; j_call: TRBJ2-5; v_call: TRBV6-5; cdr3_aa: CASSYSPVETQYF; cdr3_nt: TGTGCCAGCAGTTACTCACCAGTAGAGACCCAGTACTTC
clone_size: many; d_call: -; j_call: TRBJ2-3; v_call: TRBV19; cdr3_aa: CASSIVVAIGTDTQYF; cdr3_nt: TGTGCCAGTAGTATCGTAGTAGCTATAGGCACAGATACGCAGTATTTT
clone_size: many; d_call: -; j_call: TRBJ2-3; v_call: TRBV2; cdr3_aa: CASSAYGGDTQYF; cdr3_nt: TGTGCCAGCAGCGCCTATGGGGGCGATACGCAGTATTTT
clone_size: many; d_call: -; j_call: TRBJ2-5; v_call: TRBV3-1; cdr3_aa: CASNPGAAGRETQYF; cdr3_nt: TGTGCCAGCAATCCTGGGGCGGCGGGGCGAGAGACCCAGTACTTC
clone_size: many; d_call: TRBD1; j_call: TRBJ1-1; v_call: TRBV11-3; cdr3_aa: CASSPRTGRFSEAFF; cdr3_nt: TGTGCCAGCAGCCCGCGGACAGGGAGGTTCTCTGAAGCTTTCTTT
clone_size: few; d_call: -; j_call: TRBJ2-3; v_call: TRBV7-9; cdr3_aa: CASSLDPGSTQYF; cdr3_nt: TGTGCCAGCAGCTTAGACCCGGGGAGTACGCAGTATTTT
clone_size: many; d_call: -; j_call: TRBJ2-1; v_call: TRBV7-2; cdr3_aa: CASTSQRYNEQFF; cdr3_nt: TGTGCCAGCACTTCTCAACGGTACAATGAGCAGTTCTTC
clone_size: -; d_call: TRBD2; j_call: TRBJ2-3; v_call: TRBV5-5; cdr3_aa: CATRLAGVNTDTQYF; cdr3_nt: TGTGCCACCCGACTAGCGGGAGTGAACACAGATACGCAGTATTTT
clone_size: few; d_call: -; j_call: TRBJ1-5; v_call: TRBV27; cdr3_aa: CASGRGGVSNQPQHF; cdr3_nt: TGTGCCAGCGGCCGTGGGGGCGTAAGCAATCAGCCCCAGCATTTT
clone_size: many; d_call: TRBD1; j_call: TRBJ2-3; v_call: TRBV3-1; cdr3_aa: CASSLTGGLGTDTQYF; cdr3_nt: TGTGCCAGCAGTCTTACAGGGGGCCTAGGCACAGATACGCAGTATTTT
clone_size: many; d_call: -; j_call: TRBJ2-2; v_call: TRBV30; cdr3_aa: CAWTQSVGELFF; cdr3_nt: TGTGCCTGGACGCAGAGTGTCGGGGAGCTGTTTTTT
clone_size: many; d_call: -; j_call: TRBJ2-2; v_call: TRBV4-2; cdr3_aa: CASSQGSRAVTGELFF; cdr3_nt: TGTGCCAGCAGCCAAGGTAGCAGGGCGGTCACCGGGGAGCTGTTTTTT
clone_size: many; d_call: -; j_call: TRBJ1-5; v_call: TRBV7-9; cdr3_aa: CASSVTGTDQPQHF; cdr3_nt: TGTGCCAGCAGCGTTACAGGGACCGATCAGCCCCAGCATTTT
clone_size: -; d_call: -; j_call: TRBJ1-5; v_call: TRBV12-3/TRBV12-4; cdr3_aa: CASSADGSDQPQHF; cdr3_nt: TGTGCCAGCAGTGCGGACGGAAGCGATCAGCCCCAGCATTTT
clone_size: many; d_call: TRBD1; j_call: TRBJ1-6; v_call: TRBV9; cdr3_aa: CASSVTGEDGSPLHF; cdr3_nt: TGTGCCAGCAGCGTGACAGGGGAGGATGGTTCACCCCTCCACTTT
clone_size: few; d_call: -; j_call: TRBJ2-2; v_call: TRBV24-1; cdr3_aa: CATSDPGPMNTGELFF; cdr3_nt: TGTGCCACCAGTGATCCGGGACCGATGAACACCGGGGAGCTGTTTTTT
clone_size: -; d_call: TRBD2; j_call: TRBJ2-1; v_call: TRBV10-2; cdr3_aa: CASRTSGGAGEQFF; cdr3_nt: TGCGCCAGCAGGACTAGCGGGGGGGCTGGGGAGCAGTTCTTC
clone_size: many; d_call: -; j_call: TRBJ1-6; v_call: TRBV5-1; cdr3_aa: CASSLANQGDSPLHF; cdr3_nt: TGCGCCAGCAGCTTGGCCAACCAGGGAGACTCACCCCTCCACTTT